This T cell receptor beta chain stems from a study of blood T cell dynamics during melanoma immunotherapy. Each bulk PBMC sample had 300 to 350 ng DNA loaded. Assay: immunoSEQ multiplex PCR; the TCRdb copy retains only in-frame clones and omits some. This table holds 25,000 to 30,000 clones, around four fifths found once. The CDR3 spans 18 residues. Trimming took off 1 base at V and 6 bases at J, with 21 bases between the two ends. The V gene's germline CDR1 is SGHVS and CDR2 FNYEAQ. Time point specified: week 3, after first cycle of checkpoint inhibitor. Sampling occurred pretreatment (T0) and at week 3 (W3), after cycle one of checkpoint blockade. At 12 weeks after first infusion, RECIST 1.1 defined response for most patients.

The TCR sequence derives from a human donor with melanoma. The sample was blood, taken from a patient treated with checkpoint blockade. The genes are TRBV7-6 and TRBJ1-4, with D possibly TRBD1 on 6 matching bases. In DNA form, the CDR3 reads TGTGCCAGCAGCTTAGGAGGGGGGCACGCGGGAGTGGATGAAAAACTGTTTTTT. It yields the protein CASSLGGGHAGVDEKLFF.